This is a list of T cell receptor beta chains from one sample in a study of shared clonotypes between healthy human individuals. Sequenced by immunoSEQ multiplex PCR; TCRdb stores in-frame clones only, minus some. The sample shows over 2 million clones, 95% of them seen only once. The sample was naive CD4+ T cells sorted from blood. The receptors were sampled from a man younger than 35 in good health. CDR3s include the opening cysteine and the closing phenylalanine or tryptophan. The D gene is left open where the match is weak. Clone size, where shown, is once, few, many, or a class for clones that have expanded.

d_call	clone_size	v_call	j_call	cdr3_aa	cdr3_nt
TRBD1	NA	TRBV11-1	TRBJ2-1	CASSRRDRGWNEQFF	TGTGCCAGCAGCCGGCGGGACAGGGGGTGGAATGAGCAGTTCTTC
TRBD1	NA	TRBV5-1	TRBJ1-2	CASSTGQGTGYTF	TGCGCCAGCAGCACCGGACAGGGTACGGGCTACACCTTC
NA	NA	TRBV6-5	TRBJ1-6	CASMGQGYNSPLHF	TGTGCCAGCATGGGCCAGGGGTATAATTCACCCCTCCACTTT
NA	NA	TRBV6-5	TRBJ2-7	CASSRSQGYEQYF	TGTGCCAGCAGCCGATCACAGGGCTACGAGCAGTACTTC
NA	NA	TRBV20-1	TRBJ2-7	CSASDSYEQYF	TGCAGTGCCAGTGACAGCTACGAGCAGTACTTC
NA	NA	TRBV5-1	TRBJ1-1	CASSLLGTPEAFF	TGCGCCAGCAGCTTGTTGGGGACACCTGAAGCTTTCTTT
NA	NA	TRBV5-1	TRBJ2-1	CASSVGRDYNEQFF	TGCGCCAGCAGCGTCGGCCGGGACTACAATGAGCAGTTCTTC
NA	NA	TRBV5-1	TRBJ2-3	CASSLSGGGTDTQYF	TGCGCCAGCAGCCTGAGTGGGGGAGGCACAGATACGCAGTATTTT
TRBD1	NA	TRBV7-9	TRBJ1-5	CASSSDPGTGFGQPQHF	TGTGCCAGCAGCTCCGATCCCGGGACAGGGTTTGGCCAGCCCCAGCATTTT
TRBD1	NA	TRBV10-1	TRBJ2-2	CATYKEQGKGELFF	TGCGCCACCTACAAAGAACAGGGGAAGGGGGAGCTGTTTTTT
NA	NA	TRBV30	TRBJ2-7	CAWSVGGEQYF	TGTGCCTGGAGTGTGGGCGGGGAGCAGTACTTC
NA	NA	TRBV6-1	TRBJ1-5	CASRGSQGHQPQHF	TGTGCCAGCAGAGGATCACAGGGACATCAGCCCCAGCATTTT
NA	NA	TRBV10-1	TRBJ2-7	CASGSGGFYEQYF	TGCGCCAGCGGGTCTGGGGGTTTCTACGAGCAGTACTTC
TRBD1	once	TRBV7-9	TRBJ2-3	CASSKDRASTDTQYF	TGTGCCAGCAGCAAGGACAGGGCTAGCACAGATACGCAGTATTTT
NA	NA	TRBV6-5	TRBJ2-7	CASKRDGVSYEQYF	TGTGCCAGCAAAAGGGATGGGGTTTCCTACGAGCAGTACTTC
NA	NA	TRBV10-3	TRBJ1-1	CAISESSLTFF	TGTGCCATCAGTGAGTCGAGTTTAACTTTCTTT
NA	NA	TRBV7-6	TRBJ2-2	CASSLRGASGELFF	TGTGCCAGCAGCTTAAGGGGAGCCAGCGGGGAGCTGTTTTTT
NA	NA	TRBV30	TRBJ1-3	CAWSRGGVSGNTIYF	TGTGCCTGGAGTCGAGGAGGGGTCTCTGGAAACACCATATATTTT
NA	once	TRBV6-6	TRBJ1-2	CASSSRQSGGYTF	TGTGCCAGCAGTTCCCGACAATCCGGTGGCTACACCTTC
TRBD1	NA	TRBV29-1	TRBJ1-1	CSVEDGTGGTEAFF	TGCAGCGTTGAAGATGGGACAGGGGGCACTGAAGCTTTCTTT
NA	NA	TRBV6-1	TRBJ1-2	CASSEAAGASGYTF	TGTGCCAGCAGTGAAGCGGCAGGGGCCAGTGGCTACACCTTC
NA	NA	TRBV7-9	TRBJ1-2	CASSLRGSNGYTF	TGTGCCAGCAGCTTAAGGGGCTCCAATGGCTACACCTTC
TRBD1	NA	TRBV28	TRBJ2-4	CASRGQGANKNIQYF	TGTGCCAGCAGGGGACAGGGGGCCAACAAAAACATTCAGTACTTC
NA	NA	TRBV19	TRBJ2-3	CASSINSLNTDTQYF	TGTGCCAGTAGTATTAACAGCCTCAACACAGATACGCAGTATTTT
NA	NA	TRBV7-9	TRBJ2-7	CASSQEGAGADYEQYF	TGCGCCAGCAGCCAAGAAGGGGCAGGGGCCGACTACGAGCAGTACTTC
TRBD1	NA	TRBV5-4	TRBJ1-4	CASTMDRGRTGNEKLFF	TGTGCCAGCACCATGGACAGGGGGCGGACGGGTAATGAAAAACTGTTTTTT
NA	NA	TRBV6-5	TRBJ2-5	CASSYSGQETQYF	TGTGCCAGCAGTTACTCAGGGCAAGAGACCCAGTACTTC
NA	NA	TRBV20-1	TRBJ1-1	CSAGSGTEAFF	TGCAGTGCCGGGTCTGGGACTGAAGCTTTCTTT
NA	NA	TRBV7-9	TRBJ1-4	CASTRSGDIEKLFF	TGTGCCAGCACAAGGTCGGGGGATATAGAAAAACTGTTTTTT
NA	NA	TRBV5-1	TRBJ2-1	CASIPGESSYNEQFF	TGCGCCAGCATCCCTGGGGAGAGCTCCTACAATGAGCAGTTCTTC
NA	NA	TRBV30	TRBJ1-6	CAWKQVDSPLHF	TGTGCCTGGAAACAGGTGGATTCACCCCTCCACTTT
TRBD1	NA	TRBV5-1	TRBJ1-1	CASSSSLQGPRSTEAFF	TGCGCCAGCAGCTCCTCTTTACAGGGGCCACGGAGCACTGAAGCTTTCTTT
TRBD1	once	TRBV27	TRBJ1-2	CASRDRVITRSGYGYTF	TGTGCCAGCAGGGACAGGGTAATAACCCGTTCAGGCTATGGCTACACCTTC